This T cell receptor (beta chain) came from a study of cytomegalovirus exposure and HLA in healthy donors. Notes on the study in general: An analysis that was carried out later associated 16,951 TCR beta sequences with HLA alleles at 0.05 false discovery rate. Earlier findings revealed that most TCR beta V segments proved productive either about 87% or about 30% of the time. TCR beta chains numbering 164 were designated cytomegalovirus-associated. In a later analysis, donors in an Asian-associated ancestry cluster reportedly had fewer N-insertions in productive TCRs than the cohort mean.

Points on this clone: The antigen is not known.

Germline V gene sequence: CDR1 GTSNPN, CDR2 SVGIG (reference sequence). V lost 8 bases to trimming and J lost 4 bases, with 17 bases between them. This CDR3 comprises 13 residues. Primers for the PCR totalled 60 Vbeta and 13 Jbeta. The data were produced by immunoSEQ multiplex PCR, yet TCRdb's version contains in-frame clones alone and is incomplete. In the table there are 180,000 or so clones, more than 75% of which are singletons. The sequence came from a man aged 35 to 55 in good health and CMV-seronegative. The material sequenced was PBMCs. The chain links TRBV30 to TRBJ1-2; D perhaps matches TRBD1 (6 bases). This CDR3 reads CARRDTGSYGYTF. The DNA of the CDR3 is TGTGCCCGCCGGGACACGGGAAGCTATGGCTACACCTTC.